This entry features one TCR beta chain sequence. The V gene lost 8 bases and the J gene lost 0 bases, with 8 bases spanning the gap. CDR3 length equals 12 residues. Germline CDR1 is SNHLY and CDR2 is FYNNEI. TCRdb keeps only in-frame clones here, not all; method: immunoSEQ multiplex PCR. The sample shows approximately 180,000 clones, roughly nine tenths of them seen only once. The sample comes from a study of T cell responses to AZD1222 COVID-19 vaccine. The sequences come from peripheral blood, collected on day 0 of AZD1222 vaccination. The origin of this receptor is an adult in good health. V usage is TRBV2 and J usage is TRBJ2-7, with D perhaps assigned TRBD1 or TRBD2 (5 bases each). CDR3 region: CASGGTSYEQYF. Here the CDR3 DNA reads TGTGCCAGCGGGGGTACCTCCTACGAGCAGTACTTC.